This paragraph covers one T cell receptor (beta chain) sequence. Its antigen remains unknown. Clones were sequenced by immunoSEQ multiplex PCR, and TCRdb holds only the in-frame ones, with some missing. The table lists around 18,000 clones, 82% of them singletons. This sample is drawn from a study of graft-versus-host responses after intestinal transplantation. Study background: Tacrolimus plus steroids were given to all recipients for two to three years, preceded by anti-thymocyte globulin induction.

Graft tissue processing released intraepithelial and lamina propria lymphocytes. Findings and limits, study-wide: GvH clonotypes were identified within recipient marrow, with a subset emerging first in ileum or blood.

This CDR3 spans 17 amino acids. Germline V CDR1 and CDR2: SGHDT, YYEEEE. The germline V and J ends were trimmed by 2 bases and 4 bases, with 22 bases remaining between them. V and J are TRBV5-6 and TRBJ2-7; TRBD1 might be the D (6 bases). Sequenced material: ileum tissue, taken 17 days after transplant. The receptor's source is a human patient who received an intestinal transplant, so some T cells may come from the graft donor. Here the CDR3 reads CASSFSYIDRSAYEQYF. CDR3 in DNA: TGTGCCAGCAGCTTCTCCTACATCGACAGGTCCGCATACGAGCAGTACTTC.